A single sample is the source of the 30 T cell receptor beta chains below, sequenced in a study of cytomegalovirus exposure and HLA in healthy donors. The study ran its PCR with 60 Vbeta and 13 Jbeta primers. Only in-frame clones appear in the TCRdb table, and some are missing; sequencing was by immunoSEQ multiplex PCR. The sample holds about 150,000 clones, 78% seen once. Sequencing used PBMCs. These receptors were taken from a woman aged 35 to 49 in good health and CMV-seronegative.

The V gene is TRBV6-1, the J gene TRBJ1-6, with TRBD1 matching over 7 bases. Unmatched junction bases numbered 5, after V lost 0 bases and J lost 6 bases. Germline CDR1 reads MNHNS; CDR2 reads SASEGT. The CDR3 is 16 residues long. The CDR3 nucleotides read TGTGCCAGCAGTGAAGCGACAGGGCGTCTTAATTCACCCCTCCACTTT. Translated, it gives CASSEATGRLNSPLHF.

The genes are TRBV29-1 and TRBJ1-1; D unclear. The germline CDR1 and CDR2 sequences are SQVTM and ANQGSEA. The CDR3 contains 12 residues. V was pared by 8 bases and J by 6 bases, with 16 bases between. CDR3 nucleotides: TGCAGCTGCTGGACGGGGAGCTCTGAAGCTTTCTTT. This sequence encodes CSCWTGSSEAFF.

The rearrangement links TRBV2 to TRBJ2-3; 12 bases match TRBD2. The germline V gene has CDR1 SNHLY and CDR2 FYNNEI. The length of the CDR3 is 15 residues. J was trimmed by 4 bases and V by 7 bases; bases with no gene match: 6. The CDR3 spells CASILRLAGADTQYF. The CDR3 DNA reads TGTGCCAGCATCCTGCGACTAGCGGGAGCAGATACGCAGTATTTT.

This chain joins TRBV7-9 and TRBJ1-2, with 7 nucleotides matching TRBD1. Trimming cost V 10 bases and J 2 bases; bases outside gene matches: 10. This CDR3 has 14 residues. CDR1 SEHNR and CDR2 FQNEAQ come from the germline V gene (reference sequence). The CDR3 protein is CATDRDRGNYGYTF. The CDR3 DNA follows: TGTGCCACTGACCGGGACAGAGGGAACTATGGCTACACCTTC.

The chain couples TRBV7-9 to TRBJ2-7, with TRBD1 identical over 7 bases. Looked up from germline, CDR1 is SEHNR and CDR2 is FQNEAQ (reference sequence). With 5 bases clipped from V and 4 bases from J, the junction kept 17 bases outside the gene matches. CDR3 size: 17 residues. The CDR3 loop reads CASSGQNRGRDGYEQYF. CDR3 in DNA: TGTGCCAGCAGCGGGCAGAACAGGGGCCGCGATGGATACGAGCAGTACTTC.

V is TRBV11-3 and J is TRBJ2-1; D remains unclear. V was pared by 2 bases and J by 5 bases, with 7 bases between. The CDR3 is 13 amino acids. Germline CDR1 SGHNT, CDR2 YENEEA. The CDR3 DNA reads as TGTGCCAGCAGCTTACGCAACAACAATGAGCAGTTCTTC. This translates into CASSLRNNNEQFF. The complete variable domain, with remaining parts taken from reference TRBV11-3 and TRBJ2-1, reads EAGVVQSPRYKIIEKKQPVAFWCNPISGHNTLYWYLQNLGQGPELLIRYENEEAVDDSQLPKDRFSAERLKGVDSTLKIQPAELGDSAVYLCASSLRNNNEQFFGPGTRLTVL.

This chain links TRBV11-2 with TRBJ2-1, with 12 bases matching TRBD2. Germline V CDR1 and CDR2: SGHAT, FQNNGV. V shed 1 base and J 9 bases; nucleotides not matched to a gene: 7. The CDR3 has 16 amino acids. CDR3 loop: CASSLALAGGQSEQFF. CDR3 coding DNA: TGTGCCAGCAGCTTAGCTCTAGCGGGGGGGCAGAGTGAGCAGTTCTTC.

The rearrangement uses TRBV5-4 and TRBJ2-7, with 11 bases matching TRBD1. The CDR3 is made up of 17 amino acids. Germline trimming cut 4 bases from V and 5 bases from J; bases unmatched to any gene: 14. Germline V gene sequence: CDR1 SGHNT, CDR2 YYREEE (reference sequence). CDR3 region: CASSARTGGEYLNEQYF. The CDR3 bases are TGTGCCAGCAGCGCCCGGACAGGGGGCGAATACCTTAACGAGCAGTACTTC.

The chain carries TRBV19 and TRBJ1-6, with 9 bases that match TRBD1. J gave up 6 bases and V 2 bases, and 5 bases lay outside the gene matches. The CDR3 length is 16 residues. CDR1 LNHDA and CDR2 SQIVND come from the germline V gene (reference sequence). The CDR3 sequence is CASSISYRGRNSPLHF. In nucleotides, the CDR3 is TGTGCCAGTAGTATATCGTACAGGGGGCGTAATTCACCCCTCCACTTT. Full variable domain (remainder filled in from reference TRBV19 and TRBJ1-6): DGGITQSPKYLFRKEGQNVTLSCEQNLNHDAMYWYRQDPGQGLRLIYYSQIVNDFQKGDIAEGYSVSREKKESFPLTVTSAQKNPTAFYLCASSISYRGRNSPLHFGNGTRLTVT.

This clone was observed a few times. CDR3 nucleotides: TGTGCTAGTGGTTTGGGGACAGGGGGCTTGAATGAGCAGTTCTTC. This codes for CASGLGTGGLNEQFF. The chain links TRBV12-5 to TRBJ2-1; 11 bases line up with TRBD1. J lost 7 bases, V lost 1 base, and 3 bases had no gene match. There are 15 residues in the CDR3. Germline loops: CDR1 LGHNT, CDR2 FRNRAP.

The rearrangement joins TRBV14 to TRBJ2-1; 9 bases match TRBD2. Unmatched junction bases numbered 22, after V lost 4 bases and J lost 15 bases. The CDR3 runs to 17 residues. Germline V gene lookup returns CDR1 SGHDN and CDR2 FVKESK. CDR3 sequence (DNA): TGTGCCAGCAGCCGCCCGACTAGCGGTAACTTGGGACCTTGTACGTTCTTC. It codes for CASSRPTSGNLGPCTFF. Looking up the rest from reference TRBV14 and TRBJ2-1 gives the full variable domain: EAGVTQFPSHSVIEKGQTVTLRCDPISGHDNLYWYRRVMGKEIKFLLHFVKESKQDESGMPNNRFLAERTGGTYSTLKVQPAELEDSGVYFCASSRPTSGNLGPCTFFGPGTRLTVL.

V is TRBV28 and J is TRBJ2-7, with 10 nucleotides matching TRBD2. Germline V CDR1 and CDR2: MDHEN, SYDVKM. This CDR3 contains 14 residues. V gave up 4 bases and J gave up 1 base; unmatched junction bases: 1. CDR3 sequence reads: CASSSSGGSYEQYF. The CDR3, as DNA: TGTGCCAGCAGTTCTAGCGGGGGTTCCTACGAGCAGTACTTC. Based on the CDR3 plus reference TRBV28 and TRBJ2-7, the full variable domain is DVKVTQSSRYLVKRTGEKVFLECVQDMDHENMFWYRQDPGLGLRLIYFSYDVKMKEKGDIPEGYSVSREKKERFSLILESASTNQTSMYLCASSSSGGSYEQYFGPGTRLTVT.

The V gene is TRBV6-5, the J gene TRBJ1-5; unclear D gene. This CDR3 comprises 14 residues. Germline-derived CDR1 and CDR2 are MNHEY and SVGAGI. The V and J ends lost 0 bases and 4 bases respectively, with 7 bases between them. For the CDR3, the DNA is TGTGCCAGCAGTTACTCGAACAGAAATCAGCCCCAGCATTTT. Protein sequence: CASSYSNRNQPQHF.

The count of this clone is one. CDR3 nucleotides: TGTGCCAGCAGCTTAAAACGGACTCGCACAGATACGCAGTATTTT. The encoded protein is CASSLKRTRTDTQYF. The chain uses TRBV7-8 and TRBJ2-3; maybe TRBD2 (5 bases). The germline gives CDR1 SGHVS, CDR2 FQNEAQ. This CDR3 spans 15 amino acids. Trimming stripped 2 bases from V and 1 base from J, with 10 bases between.

V is TRBV4-1 and J is TRBJ2-7; TRBD2 matches at 11 bases. Losses at the gene ends were 3 bases for V and 0 bases for J; bases not matched to a gene: 16. Looked up from germline, CDR1 is MGHRA and CDR2 is YSYEKL. The CDR3 runs 20 residues. The CDR3 bases are TGCGCCAGCAGCCACCAACCCGGACTAGCGGGCCCTATAAGCTCCTACGAGCAGTACTTC. Translating gives CASSHQPGLAGPISSYEQYF.

This chain joins TRBV5-6 and TRBJ2-4, with TRBD1 identical over 7 bases. J was trimmed by 1 base and V by 0 bases; bases with no gene match: 10. This CDR3 comprises 18 residues. Germline CDR1 is SGHDT and CDR2 is YYEEEE. In nucleotides, the CDR3 is TGTGCCAGCAGCTTGGATAGGGGGCGCGTATTTGCCAAAAACATTCAGTACTTC. Its translation is CASSLDRGRVFAKNIQYF.

The chain joins TRBV2 to TRBJ1-2, with a weak D call TRBD1 (5 bases). V was trimmed by 4 bases and J by 1 base, leaving 19 bases between them. The CDR3 loop spans 17 amino acids. The V gene's germline CDR1 is SNHLY and CDR2 FYNNEI. CDR3 in DNA: TGTGCCAGCAGTGGACCCATTTCAGGGACTTATAACTATGGCTACACCTTC. Its translation: CASSGPISGTYNYGYTF. Based on the CDR3 plus reference TRBV2 and TRBJ1-2, the full variable domain is EPEVTQTPSHQVTQMGQEVILRCVPISNHLYFYWYRQILGQKVEFLVSFYNNEISEKSEIFDDQFSVERPDGSNFTLKIRSTKLEDSAMYFCASSGPISGTYNYGYTFGSGTRLTVV.

The genes are TRBV7-9 and TRBJ1-3; the D is unclear. V gave up 3 bases and J gave up 0 bases, with 6 bases separating them. CDR3 length equals 14 residues. Germline values: CDR1 SEHNR, CDR2 FQNEAQ (reference sequence). This CDR3 is CASSLADSGNTIYF. CDR3 bases: TGTGCCAGCAGCTTGGCGGACTCTGGAAACACCATATATTTT.

V and J are TRBV25-1 and TRBJ1-1, with a weak D call TRBD1 (6 bases). The V end was cut by 2 bases, the J end by 11 bases, with 9 bases between. Germline V gene sequence: CDR1 MGHDK, CDR2 SYGVNS. The CDR3 has 11 residues. The CDR3 region has the DNA TGTGCCAGCAGTGAACAGGGGATTGCTTTCTTT. It yields the protein CASSEQGIAFF.

This chain joins TRBV6-1 and TRBJ2-7; D is possibly TRBD1 (6 bases). The germline CDR1 and CDR2 sequences are MNHNS and SASEGT. Between the trimmed V and J ends, which lost 7 bases and 3 bases, there was a span of 10 bases. The CDR3 is 12 residues long. CDR3 in amino acids: CASKRTDYEQYF. In nucleotides, the CDR3 is TGTGCCAGCAAACGGACAGACTACGAGCAGTACTTC.

This clone was seen more than once but under ten times. The genes are TRBV5-4 and TRBJ2-1; 9 nucleotides line up with TRBD1. Looked up from germline, CDR1 is SGHNT and CDR2 is YYREEE (reference sequence). The CDR3 totals 15 residues. V lost 3 bases to trimming and J lost 7 bases; unmatched junction nucleotides: 8. This CDR3 reads CASSSEGTGWNEQFF. The CDR3 DNA sequence: TGTGCCAGCAGCTCAGAGGGGACAGGGTGGAATGAGCAGTTCTTC.

J is TRBJ2-3 and V is TRBV5-1; the D gene is possibly TRBD1 (5 bases). This CDR3 region has 15 residues. Trimming took 6 bases from V and 0 from J, leaving 14 bases between them. Germline CDR1 is SGHRS and CDR2 is YFSETQ. CDR3 protein: CASTPDRTSTDTQYF. CDR3 nucleotide sequence: TGCGCCAGCACCCCCGACAGAACTAGCACAGATACGCAGTATTTT.

The chain combines TRBV28 with TRBJ1-5; TRBD1 aligns across 8 bases. The CDR3 sequence is 15 residues long. The germline V gene encodes CDR1 MDHEN and CDR2 SYDVKM. Unmatched junction bases numbered 10, after V lost 5 bases and J lost 7 bases. This chain's CDR3 is CASSPLDRAQQPQHF. The CDR3 coding sequence is TGTGCCAGCAGTCCGCTGGACAGGGCGCAGCAGCCCCAGCATTTT.

The rearrangement joins TRBV10-3 to TRBJ1-1; tentative D call: TRBD1 (5 bases). CDR1 is ENHRY, CDR2 SYGVKD, per germline. Trimming removed 0 bases from V and 4 bases from J, with 12 bases in between. The CDR3 has 15 residues. As DNA, the CDR3 is TGTGCCATCAGTGAGTCGAAAGGGAGGGGCACTGAAGCTTTCTTT. As protein: CAISESKGRGTEAFF.

The V gene is TRBV27, the J gene TRBJ1-2, with a possible D match to TRBD1 (6 bases). Germline V gives CDR1 MNHEY, CDR2 SMNVEV (reference sequence). Trimming took off 6 bases at V and 4 bases at J, with 18 bases between the two ends. This CDR3 contains 15 residues. CDR3 loop: CASRTSEGQSYGYTF. The CDR3 DNA reads TGTGCCAGCAGAACCTCTGAAGGACAGAGCTATGGCTACACCTTC.

The chain combines TRBV15 with TRBJ2-5, with 7 bases identical to TRBD2. CDR1 is LNHNV and CDR2 is YYDKDF in the germline V gene (reference sequence). J gave up 4 bases and V 5 bases, and 1 base lay outside the gene matches. CDR3 length: 12 amino acids. The CDR3 DNA reads TGTGCCACCAGCCCGGGGGGAGAGACCCAGTACTTC. This translates into CATSPGGETQYF.

The CDR3 DNA is TGCGCCAGCAGCTTGGACACAGTCAATTCACCCCTCCACTTT. It encodes CASSLDTVNSPLHF. This chain connects TRBV5-1 to TRBJ1-6; no reliable D call. V lost 0 bases, J lost 7 bases, and 8 bases lay in between. Germline V gene sequence: CDR1 SGHRS, CDR2 YFSETQ. This CDR3 comprises 14 residues.

This sequence joins TRBV4-2 and TRBJ2-1, with 12 bases lining up with TRBD2. Germline CDR1 and CDR2: LGHNA and YNFKEQ. The J segment lost 3 bases and the V segment lost 4 bases, leaving 4 bases of the junction unmatched. There are 16 residues in the CDR3. The CDR3 DNA reads TGTGCCAGCAGCCGGTGGACTAGCGGGGACTACAATGAGCAGTTCTTC. It yields the protein CASSRWTSGDYNEQFF.

This chain uses TRBV9 with TRBJ1-2; the match to TRBD1 covers 11 bases. CDR3 length equals 15 residues. V was pared by 4 bases and J by 4 bases, with 6 bases of the junction left unmatched. Germline V gene data show CDR1 as SGDLS and CDR2 as YYNGEE. The CDR3 region has the DNA TGTGCCAGCAGCTTCGGGACAGGGGGAGGCTATGGCTACACCTTC. Its protein product is CASSFGTGGGYGYTF.

The rearrangement links TRBV6-5 to TRBJ1-4, with a possible D match to TRBD1 (6 bases). V gave up 2 bases and J gave up 5 bases, with 9 bases separating them. The CDR3 loop spans 14 amino acids. Per the germline V gene, CDR1 is MNHEY and CDR2 is SVGAGI. In nucleotides, the CDR3 is TGTGCCAGCAGTTACGGACAGATAAATGAAAAACTGTTTTTT. Translation: CASSYGQINEKLFF.